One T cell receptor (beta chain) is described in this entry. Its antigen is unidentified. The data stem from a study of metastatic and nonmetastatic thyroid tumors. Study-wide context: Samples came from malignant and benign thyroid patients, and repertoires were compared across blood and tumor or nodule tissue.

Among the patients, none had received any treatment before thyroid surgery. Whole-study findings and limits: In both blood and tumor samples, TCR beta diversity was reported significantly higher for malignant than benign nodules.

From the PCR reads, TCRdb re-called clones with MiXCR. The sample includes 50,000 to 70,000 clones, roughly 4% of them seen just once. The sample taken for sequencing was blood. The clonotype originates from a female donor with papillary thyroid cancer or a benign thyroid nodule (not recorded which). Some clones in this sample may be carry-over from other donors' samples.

The CDR3 DNA reads TGTGCCAGCAGTTTCCTACAGGGGAACACTGAAGCTTTCTTT. Protein: CASSFLQGNTEAFF. The chain uses TRBV6-5 and TRBJ1-1; tentatively, D is TRBD1 (6 bases). Germline V gene data show CDR1 as MNHEY and CDR2 as SVGAGI. The CDR3 extends over 14 amino acids. V lost 4 bases, J lost 1 base, and 10 bases lay in between.